This TCR beta chain was recovered during a study of T cells after yellow fever vaccination. Study observations and caveats: Clones that expanded after primary vaccination mostly reappeared after the booster (nearly 98% CD4, 88% CD8).

TCRdb redid the calling of the 5' RACE reads with MiXCR, one entry per CDR3 protein. Of 500,000 to 650,000 distinct CDR3 sequences listed, less than 20% are singletons. Notes on this clonotype: Its antigen is not identified.

The sample consisted of PBMCs, taken less than 6 days after the first yellow fever vaccination. This TCR came from a young man who received the YFV17D yellow fever vaccine.

The CDR3 protein is CASRSWSREQFF. The CDR3 DNA follows: TGTGCCAGCAGATCTTGGAGTAGAGAGCAGTTCTTC. This chain links TRBV25-1 with TRBJ2-1, with unresolved D. The CDR3 runs 12 residues. Germline CDR1 is MGHDK and CDR2 is SYGVNS. V lost 6 bases and J 10 bases, leaving 13 bases between the germline ends.